These 13 T cell receptor beta chains share one sample of origin, sequenced in a study of human T cells and chemical hapten exposure. Time point of the sample: healthy volunteer bleed at 2 weeks. Unfractionated whole blood yielded the extracted total RNA. TCRdb reanalysed the RACE reads using MiXCR and keeps one entry per CDR3 protein. The sample has roughly 46,000 distinct CDR3 sequences, almost 4.5% seen once; the top ten hold roughly 5.2%. The sample comprised whole blood. These receptors were collected from a human donor in good health. Some clones in this sample may be carry-over from other donors' samples.

There are many counts of this clonotype. The chain links TRBV5-1 to TRBJ2-7; D uncertain. V lost 2 bases to trimming and J lost 2 bases, with 5 bases between them. Germline CDR1 reads SGHRS; CDR2 reads YFSETQ. This CDR3 is 12 amino acids long. The CDR3 DNA is TGCGCCAGCAGCTTAACGGCCTACGAGCAGTACTTC. Its protein is CASSLTAYEQYF.

This clonotype was seen many times. The chain joins TRBV28 to TRBJ1-1; TRBD1 might be the D (6 bases). The CDR3 runs 12 residues. CDR1 is MDHEN, CDR2 SYDVKM, per germline. V lost 8 bases and J lost 11, with 18 bases in between. The CDR3 region has the DNA TGTGCCAGCGTCGGGACAAGCGGTTTGGCTTTCTTT. Protein product: CASVGTSGLAFF. The full variable domain, completed using reference TRBV28 and TRBJ1-1, is DVKVTQSSRYLVKRTGEKVFLECVQDMDHENMFWYRQDPGLGLRLIYFSYDVKMKEKGDIPEGYSVSREKKERFSLILESASTNQTSMYLCASVGTSGLAFFGQGTRLTVV.

There are many counts of this clonotype. V is TRBV6-1 and J is TRBJ1-5; possibly TRBD1 for D (5 bases). The CDR3 covers 14 residues. In germline, CDR1 is MNHNS, CDR2 SASEGT. With 5 bases removed from V and 5 bases from J, the gap between germline ends came to 13 bases. The DNA of the CDR3 is TGTGCCAGCAGTCTTACTGGGGGGGATCAGCCCCAGCATTTT. Residues: CASSLTGGDQPQHF.

Comment on this clonotype: This may stem from a read error, because a much larger clone lies one nucleotide away. CDR3 sequence (DNA): TGTGCCTGGAGTGTAGGGTATTACGAGCAGTACTTC. Its protein is CAWSVGYYEQYF. The V call is TRBV30, the J call TRBJ2-7; D remains unclear. The germline V and J ends were trimmed by 0 bases and 4 bases, with 7 bases remaining between them. Germline CDR1 and CDR2: GTSNPN and SVGIG (reference sequence). This CDR3 contains 12 residues.

The chain couples TRBV4-2 to TRBJ2-1; 13 bases match TRBD2. This CDR3 has 17 amino acids. Germline V gene data show CDR1 as LGHNA and CDR2 as YNFKEQ. V lost 2 bases, J lost 5 bases, and 6 bases stayed unmatched. This CDR3 is CASSQSLGTSGNNEQFF. In nucleotides, the CDR3 is TGTGCCAGCAGCCAATCCTTAGGGACTAGCGGGAACAATGAGCAGTTCTTC.

This clonotype was detected ten times or more. This chain connects TRBV28 to TRBJ2-1; D perhaps matches TRBD2 (6 bases). V was clipped by 7 bases and J by 4 bases, with 20 bases between them. This CDR3 is 16 amino acids long. Germline V CDR1 and CDR2: MDHEN, SYDVKM. DNA of the CDR3: TGTGCCAGCAACATGGGGGATGCTAGCGAATACAATGAGCAGTTCTTC. This sequence encodes CASNMGDASEYNEQFF.

This chain connects TRBV5-1 to TRBJ2-3; D unresolved. Germline V gives CDR1 SGHRS, CDR2 YFSETQ. Trimming took 1 base from V and 0 from J, leaving 12 bases between them. This CDR3 is built from 16 residues. The CDR3 is CASSLMKGSSTDTQYF. The CDR3 DNA sequence: TGCGCCAGCAGCTTGATGAAAGGCTCTAGCACAGATACGCAGTATTTT.

There are many counts of this clonotype. The chain uses TRBV7-3 and TRBJ2-7; TRBD1 might be the D (5 bases). There are 12 residues in the CDR3. V was cut by 2 bases and J by 5 bases, with 7 bases left in between. In germline, CDR1 is SGHTA, CDR2 FQGTGA. CDR3 residues: CASSLGANEQYF. In DNA, the CDR3 is TGTGCCAGCAGCTTAGGGGCCAACGAGCAGTACTTC.

A word on this clonotype: This may be a read error, as it is one base from a much larger clone. The genes are TRBV25-1 and TRBJ2-2; D gene ambiguous. Looked up from germline, CDR1 is MGHDK and CDR2 is SYGVNS. The CDR3 is made up of 11 amino acids. V was shortened by 6 bases and J by 6 bases, with 5 bases between the two germline ends. The CDR3 DNA reads TGTGCCAGCAGGGAAGCCGGGGAGCTGTTTTTT. Its protein product is CASREAGELFF. The complete variable domain, with remaining parts taken from reference TRBV25-1 and TRBJ2-2, reads EADIYQTPRYLVIGTGKKITLECSQTMGHDKMYWYQQDPGMELHLIHYSYGVNSTEKGDLSSESTVSRIRTEHFPLTLESARPSHTSQYLCASREAGELFFGEGSRLTVL.

J is TRBJ1-2 and V is TRBV5-1; maybe TRBD1 (6 bases). Trimming removed 1 base at V and 4 bases at J, with 14 bases between. This CDR3 spans 15 amino acids. The V gene's germline CDR1 is SGHRS and CDR2 YFSETQ. The CDR3 protein is CASSLQGRPVYGYTF. In nucleotides, the CDR3 is TGCGCCAGCAGCTTGCAGGGGCGCCCCGTCTATGGCTACACCTTC.

This CDR3 is CASSQFGDSFPYEQYF. DNA for the CDR3: TGTGCCAGCAGCCAGTTCGGGGACAGCTTCCCCTACGAGCAGTACTTC. The V gene is TRBV4-2, the J gene TRBJ2-7; 7 nucleotides match TRBD1. The junction had 10 bases not matched to a gene; V was cut back by 3 bases and J by 2 bases. Per germline, CDR1 LGHNA and CDR2 YNFKEQ. CDR3 length: 16 amino acids.

In this sample, this clonotype turned up many times. The chain is built from TRBV3-1 and TRBJ2-7; TRBD2 matches at 8 bases. The CDR3 runs 14 residues. V was pared by 5 bases and J by 5 bases, with 8 bases of the junction left unmatched. The germline V gene has CDR1 LGHDT and CDR2 YNNKEL (reference sequence). The CDR3 loop reads CASSAQRTSHEQYF. The DNA of the CDR3 is TGTGCCAGCAGCGCACAACGGACTAGCCACGAGCAGTACTTC.

This clonotype has a count of ten or more. The chain combines TRBV3-1 with TRBJ1-1, with D tentatively TRBD1 (6 bases). This CDR3 region has 14 residues. The V end lost 0 bases, the J end lost 7 bases, and 12 bases lay between the germline ends. CDR1 is LGHDT, CDR2 YNNKEL, per germline (reference sequence). In nucleotides, the CDR3 is TGTGCCAGCAGCCAAGAAGGGGGGACTCTTGAAGCTTTCTTT. This translates into CASSQEGGTLEAFF.